This TCR beta chain was documented in a study of identical twins. There are 13 residues in the CDR3. The V end was cut by 6 bases, the J end by 2 bases, with 10 bases between. TCRdb analysed the 5' RACE reads with MiXCR anew, one entry per CDR3 protein. The sample records around 1.7 million distinct CDR3 sequences, about 30% being singletons. Regarding the study as a whole: Conclusions rested on cross-sectional statistics rather than following the same donors.

On this clonotype itself: What it binds is not known.

This chain links TRBV12-3 or TRBV12-4 with TRBJ2-5; D may correspond to TRBD1 or TRBD2 (6 bases each). This TCR was recovered from a newborn girl in good health. What was sequenced was cord blood. CDR3 nucleotide sequence: TGTGCCAGCAGGCGGAGGGGGCAAGAGACCCAGTACTTC. Translation gives CASRRRGQETQYF.